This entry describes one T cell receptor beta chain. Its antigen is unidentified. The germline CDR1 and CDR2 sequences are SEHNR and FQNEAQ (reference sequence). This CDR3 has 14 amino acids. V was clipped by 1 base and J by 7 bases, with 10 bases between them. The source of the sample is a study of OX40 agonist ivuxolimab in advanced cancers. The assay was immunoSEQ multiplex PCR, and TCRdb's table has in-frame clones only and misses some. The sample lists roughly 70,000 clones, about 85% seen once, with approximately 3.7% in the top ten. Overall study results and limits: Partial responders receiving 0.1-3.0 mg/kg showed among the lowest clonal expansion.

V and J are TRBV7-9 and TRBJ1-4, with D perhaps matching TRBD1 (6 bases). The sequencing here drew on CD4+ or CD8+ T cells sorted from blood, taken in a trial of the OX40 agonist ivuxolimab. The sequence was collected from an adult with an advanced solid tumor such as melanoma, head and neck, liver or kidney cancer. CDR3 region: CASSLGGGGEKLFF. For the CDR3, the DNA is TGTGCCAGCAGCTTAGGAGGGGGTGGTGAAAAACTGTTTTTT. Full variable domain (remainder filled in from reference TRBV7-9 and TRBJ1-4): DTGVSQNPRHKITKRGQNVTFRCDPISEHNRLYWYRQTLGQGPEFLTYFQNEAQLEKSRLLSDRFSAERPKGSFSTLEIQRTEQGDSAMYLCASSLGGGGEKLFFGSGTQLSVL.